The clone carrying this TCR beta chain was seen a few times. What it binds is not known. CDR3 size: 14 residues. V gave up 6 bases and J gave up 6 bases, with 15 bases separating them. Germline CDR1 is MDHEN and CDR2 is SYDVKM. Libraries were prepared by immunoSEQ multiplex PCR; TCRdb keeps only in-frame clonotypes and omits some of them. Among about 30,000 clones listed, roughly four fifths were seen once. The data originate from a study of T cells in narcolepsy. Findings and limits, study-wide: Healthy controls reportedly lacked the autoreactive clonotypes serially found in patients' blood.

The sequenced sample consisted of CD45RA- memory CD4+ T cells from PBMCs. This sequence originates from a human donor with narcolepsy. V and J are TRBV28 and TRBJ1-5; D is uncertain. DNA of the CDR3: TGTGCCAGCAGAATCTCCATCAACCCTCAGCCCCAGCATTTT. Protein sequence: CASRISINPQPQHF.